Listed below are T cell receptor beta chains from one sample, sequenced in a study of T cell responses to AZD1222 COVID-19 vaccine. Assay: immunoSEQ multiplex PCR; the TCRdb copy retains only in-frame clones and omits some. The sample holds 85,000 to 90,000 clones; about 86% are singletons and the top ten take 10% to 13%. The sample was peripheral blood, taken on day 0 of MenACWY control vaccination. These receptors all stem from an adult in good health. Each CDR3 is given with its conserved first and last residue. The D gene is left open where the match is weak. Size is omitted from some rows. Given values are once, few, many or a class for expanded clones.

>.|TRBJ2-1|TRBV6-5|.
CASSYMGPGNEQFF
TGTGCCAGCAGTTACATGGGACCGGGGAATGAGCAGTTCTTC
>.|TRBJ1-5|TRBV7-8|.
CASSLQNSNQPQHF
TGTGCCAGCAGCTTACAGAATAGCAATCAGCCCCAGCATTTT
>.|TRBJ2-1|TRBV7-2|.
CASSLPVPNEQFF
TGTGCCAGCAGCTTACCGGTACCCAATGAGCAGTTCTTC
>.|TRBJ1-5|TRBV27|.
CASSLFARGNQPQHF
TGTGCCAGCAGTTTATTCGCGCGGGGCAATCAGCCCCAGCATTTT
>TRBD1|TRBJ1-2|TRBV6-1|.
CASSEVLGRTGYGYTF
TGTGCCAGCAGTGAAGTCCTGGGTCGGACAGGCTATGGCTACACCTTC
>.|TRBJ1-1|TRBV13|.
CASSLVREPNTEAFF
TGTGCCAGCAGCTTAGTTAGAGAACCGAACACTGAAGCTTTCTTT
>TRBD2|TRBJ2-3|TRBV19|.
CASSILAGGTNTQYF
TGTGCCAGTAGTATATTGGCGGGGGGGACGAATACGCAGTATTTT
>TRBD1|TRBJ2-1|TRBV12-3/TRBV12-4|.
CASKRTGGHEQFF
TGTGCCAGCAAACGGACAGGGGGCCATGAGCAGTTCTTC
>TRBD2|TRBJ2-5|TRBV3-1/TRBV3-2|.
CASSGGLAGTAQYF
TGTGCCAGCAGCGGGGGACTAGCGGGGACGGCCCAGTACTTC
>.|TRBJ2-7|TRBV2|.
CASSGGGQSSYEQYF
TGTGCCAGCAGTGGGGGTGGACAGAGCTCCTACGAGCAGTACTTC
>TRBD2|TRBJ2-7|TRBV4-2|.
CASSQVTGGDEQYF
TGTGCCAGCAGCCAAGTTACGGGGGGAGACGAGCAGTACTTC
>.|TRBJ2-3|TRBV6-2/TRBV6-3|.
CASTPRGAGTDTQYF
TGTGCCAGCACCCCGAGGGGGGCCGGCACAGATACGCAGTATTTT
>.|TRBJ1-4|TRBV30|.
CAWSKGSGKTNEKLFF
TGTGCCTGGAGTAAGGGGTCTGGGAAGACTAATGAAAAACTGTTTTTT
>TRBD1|TRBJ1-5|TRBV6-1|.
CASSEGQVVQPQHF
TGTGCCAGCAGTGAGGGACAGGTGGTTCAGCCCCAGCATTTT
>.|TRBJ1-1|TRBV25-1|.
CASHDSQTSGAFF
TGTGCCAGCCATGACAGCCAAACCTCGGGAGCTTTCTTT
>.|TRBJ2-1|TRBV19|.
CASSIDRDEQFF
TGTGCCAGTAGTATAGACAGGGATGAGCAGTTCTTC
>.|TRBJ1-2|TRBV5-1|.
CASSLGQNYGYTF
TGCGCCAGCAGCTTGGGACAAAACTATGGCTACACCTTC
>.|TRBJ2-2|TRBV24-1|.
CATSEQTANTGELFF
TGTGCCACCAGTGAACAGACAGCGAACACCGGGGAGCTGTTTTTT
>.|TRBJ1-4|TRBV30|once
CAWGVGGARYEKLFF
TGTGCCTGGGGAGTCGGGGGGGCGCGGTATGAAAAACTGTTTTTT
>TRBD1|TRBJ1-5|TRBV19|.
CASRPQGPSNQPQHF
TGTGCCAGTAGACCACAGGGGCCAAGCAATCAGCCCCAGCATTTT
>.|TRBJ1-5|TRBV6-6|few
CASSYLGGANQPQHF
TGTGCCAGCAGTTACTTGGGGGGGGCCAATCAGCCCCAGCATTTT
>.|TRBJ1-5|TRBV29-1|once
CSVAGNSNQPQHF
TGCAGCGTCGCCGGGAACAGCAATCAGCCCCAGCATTTT
>.|TRBJ1-2|TRBV6-5|.
CASRTTGFGGGYTF
TGTGCCAGCAGAACTACAGGGTTTGGTGGTGGCTACACCTTC
>TRBD1|TRBJ1-5|TRBV2|.
CASSVDGQGHQPQHF
TGTGCCAGCAGTGTGGACGGACAGGGGCATCAGCCCCAGCATTTT
>.|TRBJ2-7|TRBV11-2|.
CASSTGSSYEQYF
TGTGCCAGCAGTACGGGAAGCTCCTACGAGCAGTACTTC
>.|TRBJ2-1|TRBV9|once
CASSPTGYEQFF
TGTGCCAGCAGCCCTACCGGTTATGAGCAGTTCTTC
>TRBD1|TRBJ2-7|TRBV30|.
CAWSGLGTGNYYEQYF
TGTGCCTGGAGTGGGTTGGGGACAGGGAATTACTACGAGCAGTACTTC
>.|TRBJ2-7|TRBV6-5|.
CASTKIPGTGGEQYF
TGTGCCAGCACCAAGATACCCGGGACTGGAGGAGAGCAGTACTTC
>.|TRBJ1-4|TRBV3-1/TRBV3-2|.
CASSQETGGGEKLFF
TGTGCCAGCAGCCAAGAAACCGGGGGCGGTGAAAAACTGTTTTTT
>TRBD1|TRBJ1-2|TRBV19|.
CASSTRQGQHYGYTF
TGTGCCAGTAGTACGAGACAGGGACAGCACTATGGCTACACCTTC
>TRBD2|TRBJ2-5|TRBV5-1|.
CATTAGGPGETQYF
TGCGCCACTACGGCGGGGGGGCCAGGGGAGACCCAGTACTTC
>.|TRBJ2-6|TRBV19|.
CASSIVAFSGANVLTF
TGTGCCAGTAGTATAGTGGCCTTCTCTGGGGCCAACGTCCTGACTTTC
>.|TRBJ1-4|TRBV6-4|.
CASKIPDPNEKLFF
TGTGCCAGCAAAATCCCGGACCCTAATGAAAAACTGTTTTTT
>.|TRBJ1-1|TRBV7-2|.
CASGVGNTEAFF
TGTGCCAGCGGCGTCGGGAACACTGAAGCTTTCTTT
>TRBD1|TRBJ2-3|TRBV6-5|.
CASSYGGQGVTDTQYF
TGTGCCAGCAGTTACGGTGGACAGGGAGTTACAGATACGCAGTATTTT
>.|TRBJ1-6|TRBV6-4|few
CASSEDGFSPLHF
TGTGCCAGCAGTGAGGACGGCTTTTCACCCCTCCACTTT
>TRBD2|TRBJ2-3|TRBV9|.
CASSVLAGGTTDTQYF
TGTGCCAGCAGCGTCCTAGCGGGGGGGACCACAGATACGCAGTATTTT
>.|TRBJ1-2|TRBV5-5|once
CASSLDAARDYGYTF
TGTGCCAGCAGCTTGGACGCAGCGCGGGACTATGGCTACACCTTC
>TRBD1|TRBJ1-1|TRBV19|.
CASSNRQGSEAFF
TGTGCCAGTAGTAACCGACAGGGTTCTGAAGCTTTCTTT
>.|TRBJ1-2|TRBV5-6|.
CASSLPTGSYATF
TGTGCCAGCAGCTTGCCCACAGGGAGTTATGCCACCTTC
>.|TRBJ2-7|TRBV28|.
CASSLQDYEQYF
TGTGCCAGCAGCTTACAGGACTACGAGCAGTACTTC
>TRBD2|TRBJ2-5|TRBV19|.
CASSSSIAGPKTQYF
TGTGCCAGTAGTTCATCGATAGCGGGGCCCAAGACCCAGTACTTC
>.|TRBJ2-3|TRBV19|.
CASSITGSRTDTQYF
TGTGCCAGTAGTATCACGGGGAGCCGCACAGATACGCAGTATTTT